This T cell receptor (beta chain) was observed in a study of cytomegalovirus exposure and HLA in healthy donors. PCR amplification relied on 60 Vbeta primers (plus 13 Jbeta primers). Measured with immunoSEQ multiplex PCR; TCRdb has only the in-frame clones, and not every one. Of 160,000 or so clones in the sample, approximately 77% are singletons; the top ten hold 2% to 3%. This CDR3 is 11 amino acids long. CDR1 and CDR2 from the germline V gene are LNHDA and SQIVND (reference sequence). V was clipped by 3 bases and J by 3 bases, with 2 bases between them. The chain joins TRBV19 to TRBJ2-5; no clear D. The receptor's source is a female donor in good health and CMV-seronegative. Sample: PBMCs. CDR3 coding DNA: TGTGCCAGTAGTATTAAAGAGACCCAGTACTTC. Translation: CASSIKETQYF.